These 23 T cell receptor beta chains came from one sample sequenced in a study of identical twins. From the 5' RACE reads, TCRdb called clonotypes with MiXCR, one entry per CDR3 protein. This table has some 240,000 distinct CDR3 sequences, approximately 8.3% appearing once. This sample was also put to use in a study of yellow fever vaccine responses in identical twins.

Sequenced: CD8+ T cells sorted from blood. These receptors were taken from a woman under 30 in good health.

This clonotype showed up many times. The chain is built from TRBV20-1 and TRBJ2-7; maybe TRBD2 (6 bases). V lost 4 bases to trimming and J lost 2 bases, with 15 bases between them. Germline values: CDR1 DFQATT, CDR2 SNEGSKA (reference sequence). The CDR3 is made up of 14 amino acids. The CDR3 region has the DNA TGCAGTGCTAAGGTCCCGGGACTTGCCTACGAGCAGTACTTC. The encoded protein is CSAKVPGLAYEQYF.

There are many counts of this clonotype. The genes are TRBV20-1 and TRBJ2-5; D is possibly TRBD1 or TRBD2 (6 bases each). Trimming removed 3 bases from V and 1 base from J, with 12 bases in between. The V gene's germline CDR1 is DFQATT and CDR2 SNEGSKA (reference sequence). The CDR3 has 14 residues. The CDR3 is CSASHSGAQETQYF. The CDR3 nucleotides read TGCAGTGCTAGTCATTCGGGGGCCCAAGAGACCCAGTACTTC.

This clonotype was counted between two and nine times. The rearrangement joins TRBV6-4 to TRBJ2-1, with 9 positions matching TRBD1. The length of the CDR3 is 14 residues. The J segment lost 8 bases and the V segment lost 4 bases, leaving 6 bases of the junction unmatched. In germline, CDR1 is MRHNA, CDR2 SNTAGT. As DNA, the CDR3 is TGTGCCAGCAGTGGGGACAGGGCCGCCGATGAGCAGTTCTTC. Its translation is CASSGDRAADEQFF.

The chain carries TRBV20-1 and TRBJ2-7, with 12 bases matching TRBD2. V trimming: 2 bases; J trimming: 2 bases; junction bases outside the gene matches: 10. Germline values: CDR1 DFQATT, CDR2 SNEGSKA (reference sequence). The CDR3 has 17 amino acids. The CDR3 region has the DNA TGCAGTGCTAGACTCCCAGGACTAGCGGGAAACGCCTACGAGCAGTACTTC. Protein: CSARLPGLAGNAYEQYF.

This clonotype showed up many times. The chain is built from TRBV15 and TRBJ1-5, with TRBD1 matching 11 bases. There are 16 residues in the CDR3. The germline V gene has CDR1 LNHNV and CDR2 YYDKDF (reference sequence). The trim removed 4 bases at V and 6 bases at J, leaving 8 bases unmatched. In DNA, the CDR3 is TGTGCCACCAGCACAGGGACAGGGGGTGTGCGTCAGCCCCAGCATTTT. Translating it yields CATSTGTGGVRQPQHF. Using reference TRBV15 and TRBJ1-5 for the parts outside the CDR3, the full variable domain is DAMVIQNPRYQVTQFGKPVTLSCSQTLNHNVMYWYQQKSSQAPKLLFHYYDKDFNNEADTPDNFQSRRPNTSFCFLDIRSPGLGDTAMYLCATSTGTGGVRQPQHFGDGTRLSIL.

V gene TRBV7-9 combines with J gene TRBJ2-7; TRBD2 is a possible D gene (5 bases). The CDR3 is 14 residues long. Germline V CDR1 and CDR2: SEHNR, FQNEAQ (reference sequence). V lost 2 bases and J 6 bases, leaving 14 bases between the germline ends. CDR3 sequence reads: CASSLTRRGPEQYF. The CDR3 nucleotides read TGTGCCAGCAGCTTAACCCGTAGAGGGCCCGAGCAGTACTTC. The full variable domain, with the rest looked up from reference TRBV7-9 and TRBJ2-7, is DTGVSQNPRHKITKRGQNVTFRCDPISEHNRLYWYRQTLGQGPEFLTYFQNEAQLEKSRLLSDRFSAERPKGSFSTLEIQRTEQGDSAMYLCASSLTRRGPEQYFGPGTRLTVT.

The rearrangement joins TRBV6-2 or TRBV6-3 to TRBJ2-1; D possibly corresponds to TRBD2 (6 bases). Germline assignment: CDR1 MNHEY and CDR2 SVGEGT. V lost 2 bases and J lost 2, with 10 bases in between. The CDR3 length is 15 residues. As DNA, the CDR3 is TGTGCCAGCAGTTACGGAGGGCAACCCTACAATGAGCAGTTCTTC. Encoded protein: CASSYGGQPYNEQFF.

The rearrangement joins TRBV7-9 to TRBJ2-1; tentatively, D is TRBD1 (5 bases). V lost 1 base to trimming and J lost 4 bases, with 11 bases between them. CDR1 and CDR2 from the germline V gene are SEHNR and FQNEAQ (reference sequence). The CDR3 consists of 15 residues. The CDR3 DNA is TGTGCCAGCAGCTTAGAACAAGACAGATACAATGAGCAGTTCTTC. As protein: CASSLEQDRYNEQFF.

This clonotype was seen many times. The CDR3 DNA follows: TGCAGCTGCGGGTCCTCCTACGAGCAGTACTTC. Its protein product is CSCGSSYEQYF. This sequence joins TRBV29-1 and TRBJ2-7; D perhaps matches TRBD2 (5 bases). The CDR3 length is 11 residues. The germline gives CDR1 SQVTM, CDR2 ANQGSEA. V lost 8 bases to trimming and J lost 0 bases, with 8 bases between them.

The chain links TRBV27 to TRBJ2-7; D is ambiguous. Trimming shortened V by 9 bases and J by 4 bases, and 10 bases separated the two germline ends. Germline V gives CDR1 MNHEY, CDR2 SMNVEV (reference sequence). The CDR3 runs 11 residues. Written as DNA, the CDR3 is TGTGCCAGTAAAATAGGGTACGAGCAGTACTTC. It encodes CASKIGYEQYF.

This clonotype was seen many times. The chain carries TRBV4-3 and TRBJ2-7; TRBD2 is a possible D gene (5 bases). Trimming removed 2 bases from V and 5 bases from J, with 16 bases in between. The CDR3 runs 15 residues. Germline CDR1 and CDR2: LGHNA and YSLEER. CDR3 in amino acids: CASSQTHEGKHEQYF. The CDR3, as DNA: TGCGCCAGCAGCCAAACCCACGAGGGTAAGCACGAGCAGTACTTC.

The J gene is TRBJ1-6, the V gene TRBV12-3 or TRBV12-4; unclear D gene. V shed 5 bases and J shed 9 bases, with 14 bases lying between them. This CDR3 spans 14 amino acids. The CDR3 sequence: CASSLGLLGSPLHF. The DNA for the CDR3 is TGTGCCAGCAGTCTCGGACTTCTTGGTTCACCCCTCCACTTT.

This rearrangement joins TRBV29-1 to TRBJ2-7; D is possibly TRBD1 (7 bases). The CDR3 loop spans 12 amino acids. The V gene's germline CDR1 is SQVTM and CDR2 ANQGSEA. Trimming removed 3 bases from V and 6 bases from J, with 12 bases in between. CDR3 sequence reads: CSVDRGVGEQYF. The CDR3, as DNA: TGCAGCGTTGACAGGGGGGTCGGCGAGCAGTACTTC.

In its sample, this clonotype was seen a few times. A read error may account for a junction end that differs from germline. The chain uses TRBV12-3 or TRBV12-4 and TRBJ2-7, with D unclear. This CDR3 has 11 residues. The CDR3 loop is CASGNTWLMDF. CDR3 DNA: TGTGCCAGCGGGAACACTTGGCTCATGGACTTC.

This clonotype was observed at least ten times. Its ends do not fully match the called genes, so a read error is possible. The chain uses TRBV6-4 and TRBJ2-7; the D gene is possibly TRBD2 (6 bases). The CDR3 contains 14 residues. CDR1 is MRHNA and CDR2 is SNTAGT in the germline V gene. CDR3 protein: CASSDCPPGERRHF. The CDR3 nucleotides are TGTGCCAGCAGTGACTGTCCGCCGGGAGAAAGGAGACACTTC.

The rearrangement uses TRBV5-6 and TRBJ2-3; unclear D gene. The CDR3 sequence is 12 residues long. V was trimmed by 5 bases and J by 4 bases, leaving 8 bases between them. Germline loops: CDR1 SGHDT, CDR2 YYEEEE. The CDR3, as DNA: TGTGCCAGCAGTCGAGTGCCAGATACGCAGTATTTT. It encodes CASSRVPDTQYF.

At least ten counts were recorded for this clonotype. The V and J genes are TRBV27 and TRBJ2-7; 8 nucleotides line up with TRBD2. Germline assignment: CDR1 MNHEY and CDR2 SMNVEV (reference sequence). V shed 7 bases and J 3 bases; nucleotides not matched to a gene: 8. CDR3 length equals 14 residues. CDR3 sequence reads: CASKNGREDYEQYF. The CDR3 DNA is TGTGCCAGCAAAAATGGGCGGGAGGACTACGAGCAGTACTTC.

This clonotype was detected only a few times. The chain couples TRBV24-1 to TRBJ2-2; D could derive from TRBD1 or TRBD2 (5 bases each). The germline V gene encodes CDR1 KGHDR and CDR2 SFDVKD. There are 15 residues in the CDR3. Trimming removed 1 base from V and 6 bases from J, with 11 bases in between. The CDR3, as DNA: TGTGCCACCAGTGATTTTGGCAGAGGGGCCGGGGAGCTGTTTTTT. This translates into CATSDFGRGAGELFF.

This clonotype has just a few counts. The CDR3 nucleotides read TGCAGCGTTGAATCGCGCGACAGTGGATATGGCTACACCTTC. Its translation is CSVESRDSGYGYTF. The V gene is TRBV29-1, the J gene TRBJ1-2, with TRBD1 as a possible D gene (5 bases). Looked up from germline, CDR1 is SQVTM and CDR2 is ANQGSEA. The CDR3 is 14 amino acids. The germline V and J ends were trimmed by 2 bases and 5 bases, with 15 bases remaining between them.

This sequence joins TRBV24-1 and TRBJ2-1; TRBD1 might be the D (8 bases). CDR1 is KGHDR and CDR2 is SFDVKD in the germline V gene. This CDR3 has 16 residues. V was shortened by 4 bases and J by 8 bases, with 20 bases between the two germline ends. The CDR3: CATSEYLQGGNDEQFF. CDR3 in DNA: TGTGCCACCAGTGAGTACCTACAGGGGGGGAACGATGAGCAGTTCTTC.

This chain connects TRBV29-1 to TRBJ2-3, with 7 bases lining up with TRBD1. Looked up from germline, CDR1 is SQVTM and CDR2 is ANQGSEA. Unmatched junction bases numbered 10, after V lost 7 bases and J lost 0 bases. CDR3 length: 15 amino acids. The DNA for the CDR3 is TGCAGCGCGAACCTGTTGGGACAGAGCACAGATACGCAGTATTTT. Translating gives CSANLLGQSTDTQYF.

This clonotype was picked up many times. The chain recombines TRBV4-1 with TRBJ2-3; D gene uncertain. The CDR3 has 15 amino acids. Germline V lookup: CDR1 MGHRA, CDR2 YSYEKL. With 2 bases removed from V and 5 bases from J, the gap between germline ends came to 14 bases. DNA for the CDR3: TGCGCCAGCAGCCAATTGGAGCCCACATTAGATACGCAGTATTTT. Translation: CASSQLEPTLDTQYF.

This clonotype was detected many times. The chain uses TRBV7-9 and TRBJ1-6; no reliable D call. V was shortened by 5 bases and J by 2 bases, with 13 bases between the two germline ends. The CDR3 is 16 amino acids. CDR1 and CDR2 from the germline V gene are SEHNR and FQNEAQ (reference sequence). The CDR3 coding sequence is TGTGCCAGCAGCCCAGTTCCGGCGCCCTATAATTCACCCCTCCACTTT. Its translation: CASSPVPAPYNSPLHF.